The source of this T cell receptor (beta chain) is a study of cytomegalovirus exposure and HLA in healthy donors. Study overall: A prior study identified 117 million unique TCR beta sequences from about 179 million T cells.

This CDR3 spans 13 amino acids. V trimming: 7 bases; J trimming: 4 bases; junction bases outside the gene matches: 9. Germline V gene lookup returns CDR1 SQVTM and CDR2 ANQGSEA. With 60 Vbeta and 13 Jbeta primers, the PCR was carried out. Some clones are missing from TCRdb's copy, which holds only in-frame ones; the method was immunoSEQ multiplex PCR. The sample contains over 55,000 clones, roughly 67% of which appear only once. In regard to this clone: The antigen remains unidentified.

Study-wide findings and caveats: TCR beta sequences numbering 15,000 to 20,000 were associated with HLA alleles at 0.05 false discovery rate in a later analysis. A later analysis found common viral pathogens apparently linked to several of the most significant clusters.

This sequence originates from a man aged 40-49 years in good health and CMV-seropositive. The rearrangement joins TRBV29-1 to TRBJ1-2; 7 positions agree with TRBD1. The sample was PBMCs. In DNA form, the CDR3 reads TGCAGCGGGCAGGGGGGAGAGACCTATGGCTACACCTTC. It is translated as CSGQGGETYGYTF.